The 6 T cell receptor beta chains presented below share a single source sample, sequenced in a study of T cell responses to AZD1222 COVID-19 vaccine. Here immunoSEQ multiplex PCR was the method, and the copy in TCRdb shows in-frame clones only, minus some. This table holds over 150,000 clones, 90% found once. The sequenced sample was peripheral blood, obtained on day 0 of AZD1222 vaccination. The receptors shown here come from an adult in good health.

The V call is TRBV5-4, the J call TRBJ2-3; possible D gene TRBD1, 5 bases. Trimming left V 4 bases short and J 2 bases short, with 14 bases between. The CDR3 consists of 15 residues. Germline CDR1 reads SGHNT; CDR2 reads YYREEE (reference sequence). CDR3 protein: CASSPLGRTTDTQYF. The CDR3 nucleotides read TGTGCCAGCAGCCCCCTGGGGCGGACCACAGATACGCAGTATTTT.

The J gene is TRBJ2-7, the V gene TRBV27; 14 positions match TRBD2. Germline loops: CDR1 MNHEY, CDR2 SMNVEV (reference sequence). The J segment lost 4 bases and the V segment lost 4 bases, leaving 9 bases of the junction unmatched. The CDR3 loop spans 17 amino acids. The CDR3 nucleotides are TGTGCCAGCAGTTCCCCTCGCCGGACTAGCGGGAGGTACGAGCAGTACTTC. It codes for CASSSPRRTSGRYEQYF.

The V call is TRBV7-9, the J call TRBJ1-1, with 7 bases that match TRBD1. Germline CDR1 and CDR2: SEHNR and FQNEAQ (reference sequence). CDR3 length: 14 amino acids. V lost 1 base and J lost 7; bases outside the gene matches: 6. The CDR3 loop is CASSLDDRVGEAFF. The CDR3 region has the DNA TGTGCCAGCAGCTTAGACGACAGGGTTGGTGAAGCTTTCTTT.

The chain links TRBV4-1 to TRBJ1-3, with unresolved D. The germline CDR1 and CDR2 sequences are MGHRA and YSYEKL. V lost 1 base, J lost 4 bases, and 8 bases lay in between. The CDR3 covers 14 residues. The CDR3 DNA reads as TGCGCCAGCAGCCAAGGAGGAGGGGGAAACACCATATATTTT. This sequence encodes CASSQGGGGNTIYF.

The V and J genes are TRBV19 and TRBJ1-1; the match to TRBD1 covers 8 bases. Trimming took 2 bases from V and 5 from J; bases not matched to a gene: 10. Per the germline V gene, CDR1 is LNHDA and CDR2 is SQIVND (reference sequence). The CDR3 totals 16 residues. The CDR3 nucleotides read TGTGCCAGTAGTATACTCCAGGGGGCGGGCGGGACTGAAGCTTTCTTT. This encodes CASSILQGAGGTEAFF.

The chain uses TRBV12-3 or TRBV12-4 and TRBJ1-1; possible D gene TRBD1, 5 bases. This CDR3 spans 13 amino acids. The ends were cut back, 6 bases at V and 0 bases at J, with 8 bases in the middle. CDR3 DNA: TGTGCCAGCAGGCCGACAGTGAACACTGAAGCTTTCTTT. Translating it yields CASRPTVNTEAFF.